These 25 T cell receptor beta chains share one sample of origin, sequenced in a study of post-analysis software for immune sequencing data. Findings and caveats of the study: Roughly five TRBV segments appeared more often in patients than in controls, and TRBV5-6, TRBV5-1 and TRBV20-1 were among these.

These TCRs' antigens remain unknown. TCR beta cDNA libraries included unique molecular identifiers. One entry per CDR3 protein, called by TCRdb with MiXCR from the PCR reads. The sample has approximately 250,000 distinct CDR3 sequences, 36% seen once. Source material: blood. The receptor source for this set is a girl aged 5 to 17 with multiple sclerosis.

There are many counts of this clonotype. J is TRBJ2-1 and V is TRBV20-1; possible D gene TRBD2, 6 bases. CDR3 length equals 13 residues. Per germline, CDR1 DFQATT and CDR2 SNEGSKA (reference sequence). The V gene lost 0 bases and the J gene lost 12 bases, with 15 bases spanning the gap. CDR3 sequence reads: CSAREPRESGQFF. Written as DNA, the CDR3 is TGCAGTGCTAGAGAGCCCCGGGAGTCGGGGCAGTTCTTC.

A word on this clonotype: A much more abundant neighbour one base away suggests this may be a read error. This chain links TRBV19 with TRBJ2-1, with D perhaps assigned TRBD1 or TRBD2 (6 bases each). Germline CDR1 is LNHDA and CDR2 is SQIVND (reference sequence). The CDR3 runs 14 residues. As DNA, the CDR3 is TGTGCCAGTAGCTCAGACAGGCGGGGCAATGGGCAGTTCTTC. Translated, it gives CASSSDRRGNGQFF.

With respect to this clonotype: One base away lies a much larger clone, so this may be a sequencing read error. CDR3 sequence reads: CASSPYGGRSYGYTF. In nucleotides, the CDR3 is TGTGCCAGCAGCCCGTACGGGGGAAGGAGCTATGGCTACACCTTC. This chain links TRBV7-2 with TRBJ1-2, with D perhaps TRBD1 (5 bases). The CDR3 spans 15 residues. Trimming shortened V by 5 bases and J by 4 bases, and 17 bases separated the two germline ends. Germline V CDR1 and CDR2: SGHTA, FQGNSA. Variable domain in full (rest from reference TRBV7-2 and TRBJ1-2): GAGVSQSPSNKVTEKGKDVELRCDPISGHTALYWYRQSLGQGLEFLIYFQGNSAPDKSGLPSDRFSAERTGGSVSTLTIQRTQQEDSAVYLCASSPYGGRSYGYTFGSGTRLTVV.

V is TRBV6-6 and J is TRBJ2-1, with 12 bases matching TRBD2. The V and J ends lost 8 bases and 7 bases, in that order; junction bases with no gene match: 6. CDR1 is MNHNY, CDR2 SVGAGI, per germline (reference sequence). The CDR3 has 14 residues. The CDR3 here is CASVLAGGRNEQFF. DNA for the CDR3: TGTGCCAGCGTCCTAGCGGGGGGGCGGAATGAGCAGTTCTTC.

This chain links TRBV19 with TRBJ1-2; D is ambiguous. This CDR3 has 12 residues. Germline CDR1 reads LNHDA; CDR2 reads SQIVND (reference sequence). The V end lost 2 bases, the J end lost 9 bases, and 10 bases lay between the germline ends. CDR3 bases: TGTGCCAGTAGTATACAAAGCTTACGCTACACCTTC. The encoded protein is CASSIQSLRYTF.

The chain employs TRBV7-3 and TRBJ2-3; no clear D. Trimming pared 5 bases from V and 6 bases from J, leaving 18 bases between. Germline-derived CDR1 and CDR2 are SGHTA and FQGTGA. The CDR3 is 15 amino acids. For the CDR3, the DNA is TGTGCCAGCAGCCCTACCGGGTCCGACGTGGATACGCAGTATTTT. Translating gives CASSPTGSDVDTQYF.

This clonotype was observed at least ten times. The chain joins TRBV11-3 to TRBJ2-1, with a possible D match to TRBD2 (5 bases). V shed 5 bases and J shed 9 bases, with 14 bases lying between them. Looked up from germline, CDR1 is SGHNT and CDR2 is YENEEA. This CDR3 is 13 amino acids long. The CDR3 DNA reads as TGTGCCAGCAGCGCCGGACTCCCCCCTGAGCAGTTCTTC. Translating gives CASSAGLPPEQFF.

In this sample, this clonotype turned up many times. The V and J genes are TRBV11-2 and TRBJ2-4; TRBD2 matches at 7 bases. The CDR3 is 17 residues long. The J segment lost 7 bases and the V segment lost 1 base, leaving 13 bases of the junction unmatched. Per the germline V gene, CDR1 is SGHAT and CDR2 is FQNNGV. CDR3 DNA: TGTGCCAGCAGCTTAGGGCCACCGGGACTACTACCGAACATTCAGTACTTC. It translates to CASSLGPPGLLPNIQYF.

V and J are TRBV20-1 and TRBJ2-1; TRBD2 matches at 10 bases. CDR1 DFQATT and CDR2 SNEGSKA come from the germline V gene (reference sequence). Trimming removed 0 bases from V and 9 bases from J; junction bases left unmatched: 2. The CDR3 consists of 13 residues. The CDR3 loop reads CSARDRLAGEQFF. As DNA, the CDR3 is TGCAGTGCTAGAGATCGACTAGCGGGTGAGCAGTTCTTC.

Points on this clonotype: A clone one base away is much larger, so this may be a read error. The rearrangement joins TRBV3-1 to TRBJ2-1; 8 nucleotides match TRBD2. The V gene's germline CDR1 is LGHDT and CDR2 YNNKEL (reference sequence). The CDR3 sequence is 19 residues long. CDR3 bases: TGTGCCAACAGCCAAAAAAAGCCCACTACTAGCGGAGTGATGAATGAGCAGTTCTTC. Its protein product is CANSQKKPTTSGVMNEQFF.

The rearrangement joins TRBV10-3 to TRBJ2-7; D unresolved. Per germline, CDR1 ENHRY and CDR2 SYGVKD. V lost 0 bases to trimming and J lost 5 bases, with 14 bases between them. The CDR3 length is 15 residues. The CDR3 DNA is TGTGCCATCAGTGAGTCCCCAGAGACCGCCCACGAGCAGTACTTC. This codes for CAISESPETAHEQYF.

This clonotype was seen repeatedly, ten times or more. The chain carries TRBV7-2 and TRBJ2-5; the D is unclear. Trimming removed 1 base from V and 5 bases from J, with 8 bases in between. The germline CDR1 and CDR2 sequences are SGHTA and FQGNSA. This CDR3 contains 13 residues. In DNA form, the CDR3 reads TGTGCCAGCAGCTTAGATGTCATGGAGACCCAGTACTTC. This sequence encodes CASSLDVMETQYF.

This clonotype turned up a few times. A much larger clone differs from this one at a single base, so this may be a read error. The chain recombines TRBV27 with TRBJ2-3; TRBD2 matches at 8 bases. V shed 8 bases, J shed 1 base, and the junction held 8 bases outside the gene matches. The germline V gene encodes CDR1 MNHEY and CDR2 SMNVEV (reference sequence). The CDR3 runs to 15 residues. This CDR3 reads CASWSSGSRTDTQYF. As DNA, the CDR3 is TGTGCCAGCTGGTCTAGCGGGTCCCGCACAGATACGCAGTATTTT.

This clonotype was counted a few times. This may arise from a read error, as a much more abundant clone is one base away. For the CDR3, the DNA is TGCAGTGCTAGGGGTCCGGGACGGGGCAATGAGCAGTACTTC. Protein sequence: CSARGPGRGNEQYF. This chain joins TRBV20-1 and TRBJ2-5; either TRBD1 or TRBD2 may fit D (5 bases each). Germline V CDR1 and CDR2: DFQATT, SNEGSKA (reference sequence). Trimming removed 3 bases at V and 11 bases at J, with 22 bases between. This CDR3 has 14 amino acids.

This clonotype has a handful of counts. This sequence joins TRBV29-1 and TRBJ2-3, with D possibly called TRBD1 or TRBD2 (5 bases each). CDR3 length equals 14 residues. Trimming took off 7 bases at V and 1 base at J, with 15 bases between the two ends. Germline V CDR1 and CDR2: SQVTM, ANQGSEA. CDR3 DNA sequence: TGCAGCGCCCGCGTCGGGGCGGGCACAGATACGCAGTATTTT. Translation: CSARVGAGTDTQYF.

This clonotype was seen a single time. The CDR3 sequence: CSVEGPQLGETQYF. The DNA of the CDR3 is TGCAGCGTTGAGGGGCCCCAGCTTGGGGAGACCCAGTACTTC. The chain uses TRBV29-1 and TRBJ2-7, with D perhaps matching TRBD1 (5 bases). The last part of the DNA fits TRBJ2-5 better; the J call may be wrong. Per the germline V gene, CDR1 is SQVTM and CDR2 is ANQGSEA. CDR3 length: 14 residues.

This clonotype was counted many times. The chain carries TRBV25-1 and TRBJ1-4, with 7 nucleotides matching TRBD1. This CDR3 region has 14 residues. V was pared by 6 bases and J by 5 bases, with 6 bases of the junction left unmatched. Germline CDR1 is MGHDK and CDR2 is SYGVNS. CDR3 bases: TGTGCCAGCAGCCCACAGGGGCCAAATGAAAAACTGTTTTTT. It encodes CASSPQGPNEKLFF.

The chain employs TRBV7-8 and TRBJ2-3; unclear D gene. CDR3 length: 15 amino acids. Trimming removed 3 bases from V and 0 bases from J, with 10 bases in between. The germline gives CDR1 SGHVS, CDR2 FQNEAQ. In nucleotides, the CDR3 is TGTGCCAGCAGCTTGGGAATATCTAGCACAGATACGCAGTATTTT. It specifies CASSLGISSTDTQYF.

This clonotype was detected many times. This chain links TRBV20-1 with TRBJ1-1; a possible D gene is TRBD1 (5 bases). The CDR3 spans 15 residues. Germline V gene sequence: CDR1 DFQATT, CDR2 SNEGSKA (reference sequence). The V gene lost 6 bases and the J gene lost 0 bases, with 17 bases spanning the gap. The CDR3 sequence is CSATSGQIMNTEAFF. CDR3 in DNA: TGCAGTGCCACTTCGGGGCAAATTATGAACACTGAAGCTTTCTTT.

V is TRBV5-1 and J is TRBJ2-6; TRBD2 might be the D (5 bases). The CDR3 has 17 residues. Germline CDR1 SGHRS, CDR2 YFSETQ. V was clipped by 2 bases and J by 2 bases, with 14 bases between them. DNA of the CDR3: TGCGCCAGCAGCTTTGGACGGTCGGAGGCTGGGGCCAACGTCCTGACTTTC. Translated, it gives CASSFGRSEAGANVLTF.

V gene TRBV6-1 combines with J gene TRBJ1-2, with D unresolved. The length of the CDR3 is 11 residues. Germline V gene sequence: CDR1 MNHNS, CDR2 SASEGT. Between the trimmed V and J ends, which lost 6 bases and 2 bases, there was a span of 4 bases. The CDR3 sequence: CASRTNYGYTF. The CDR3 DNA sequence: TGTGCCAGCAGGACAAACTATGGCTACACCTTC.

A note on this clonotype: Likely a read error: the CDR3 ends without its conserved phenylalanine or tryptophan. The V call is TRBV6-6, the J call TRBJ1-2; the D is unclear. Between the trimmed V and J ends, which lost 6 bases and 5 bases, there was a span of 10 bases. The CDR3 has 12 amino acids. Germline loops: CDR1 MNHNY, CDR2 SVGAGI (reference sequence). CDR3 loop: CASSREGYGYTC. DNA for the CDR3: TGTGCCAGCAGCCGGGAAGGGTATGGCTACACCTGC.

Many counts were recorded for this clonotype. The gene calls are TRBV5-5 and TRBJ2-1; 11 nucleotides line up with TRBD1. Looked up from germline, CDR1 is SGHKS and CDR2 is YYEKEE (reference sequence). The CDR3 contains 14 residues. V lost 0 bases, J lost 9 bases, and 2 bases stayed unmatched. The CDR3 sequence is CASSLGTGGFEQFF. The CDR3 nucleotides are TGTGCCAGCAGCTTGGGGACAGGGGGCTTTGAGCAGTTCTTC. The entire variable domain, with the rest obtained from reference TRBV5-5 and TRBJ2-1, is as follows: DAGVTQSPTHLIKTRGQQVTLRCSPISGHKSVSWYQQVLGQGPQFIFQYYEKEERGRGNFPDRFSARQFPNYSSELNVNALLLGDSALYLCASSLGTGGFEQFFGPGTRLTVL.

This chain joins TRBV19 and TRBJ1-5; D unclear. V was cut by 8 bases and J by 2 bases, with 10 bases left in between. The CDR3 loop spans 13 amino acids. Germline CDR1 and CDR2: LNHDA and SQIVND (reference sequence). The CDR3 DNA reads TGTGCCAGTGGGGTGGGCGGCAATCAGCCCCAGCATTTT. Protein product: CASGVGGNQPQHF.

The chain couples TRBV9 to TRBJ2-2, with 10 positions matching TRBD2. The CDR3 spans 16 residues. The V and J ends lost 0 bases and 3 bases, in that order; junction bases with no gene match: 2. Germline loops: CDR1 SGDLS, CDR2 YYNGEE. The CDR3 here is CASSVAAGGDTGELFF. As DNA, the CDR3 is TGTGCCAGCAGCGTAGCAGCGGGGGGGGACACCGGGGAGCTGTTTTTT.